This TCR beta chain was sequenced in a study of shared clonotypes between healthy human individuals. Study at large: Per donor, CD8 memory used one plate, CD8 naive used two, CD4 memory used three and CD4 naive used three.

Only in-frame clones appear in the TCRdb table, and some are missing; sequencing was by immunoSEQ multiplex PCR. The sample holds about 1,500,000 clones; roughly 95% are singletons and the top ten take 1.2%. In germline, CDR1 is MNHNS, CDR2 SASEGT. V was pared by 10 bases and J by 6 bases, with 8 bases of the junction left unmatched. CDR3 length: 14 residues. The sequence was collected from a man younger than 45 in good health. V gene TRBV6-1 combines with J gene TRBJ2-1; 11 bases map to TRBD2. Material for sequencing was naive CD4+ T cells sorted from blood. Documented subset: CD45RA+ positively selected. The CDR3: CATQLAGVFNEQFF. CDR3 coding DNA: TGTGCCACCCAACTAGCGGGAGTGTTCAATGAGCAGTTCTTC.